This T cell receptor beta chain originates from a study of T cells in Graves' hyperthyroidism and ophthalmopathy. Germline lookup yields CDR1 LGHDT and CDR2 YNNKEL (reference sequence). The CDR3 runs to 18 residues. J lost 5 bases, V lost 1 base, and 17 bases had no gene match. Details on this clonotype: Antigen unknown.

Lactation, pregnancy, other autoimmune disease or uncontrolled infection led to exclusion of patients. RNA transcripts yielded amplified TCR beta CDR3 regions. HTBI primers were employed in a first-round RT-PCR of the TCR CDR3. MiXCR, run by TCRdb on the multiplex PCR reads, gives a single entry per CDR3 protein. The sample has around 300,000 distinct CDR3 sequences, 12% to 15% seen once; the top ten hold around 30%. Study-wide results and limits: In the blood, most expanded thyroid clonotypes above 0.001 appeared as well.

The V call is TRBV3-1, the J call TRBJ2-7, with 7 nucleotides matching TRBD2. What was sequenced was blood. This receptor was taken from a woman aged 50 to 60 with Graves' hyperthyroidism that later progressed to Graves' ophthalmopathy. CDR3 DNA sequence: TGTGCCAGCAGCCAAGGACTGTCGAGGGCCGGACTAGGGAACGAGCAGTACTTC. Residues: CASSQGLSRAGLGNEQYF.